In its sample, the clone carrying this TCR beta chain was seen a few times. Its cognate antigen is unknown. This record belongs to a study of blood T cells in healthy people across ages. Study context: About one barcoded TCR beta cDNA was captured per two T cells.

The CDR3 contains 15 residues. In germline, CDR1 is MDHEN, CDR2 SYDVKM. Trimming left V 9 bases short and J 0 bases short, with 15 bases between. Primers used in a second PCR of roughly 7 to 12 cycles were a sample-barcoded 5' primer and a J-beta primer mix. TCRdb processed the 5' RACE reads anew with MiXCR; each CDR3 protein has one entry. The sample includes about 720,000 distinct CDR3 sequences, approximately 22% seen only once; the top ten take roughly 22%. Broader study findings: Observed TCR beta diversity per million T cells went down as age went up. This fall followed a roughly linear course with age.

Each sample yielded at least 6 million isolated PBMCs. Per individual sample, total RNA of at least 6 micrograms was extracted. This TCR was recovered from a man aged 65 to 85 in good health. Material: blood. The chain uses TRBV28 and TRBJ1-5, with a possible D match to TRBD1 (6 bases). The CDR3 DNA reads TGTGCCAGTATAGGGGGGGATTATAGCAATCAGCCCCAGCATTTT. Amino acids: CASIGGDYSNQPQHF.